Listed here are 26 T cell receptor beta chains from one sample, sequenced in a study of spatial heterogeneity in lung cancer. Regarding time point: sample taken at primary tumor resection. The sequenced material consisted of unsorted whole RNA from tumor, nontumor lung or frozen PBMC. TCRdb redid the calling of the 5' RACE reads with MiXCR, one entry per CDR3 protein. There are 82,000 or so distinct CDR3 sequences in the sample; roughly an eighth occur only once, and 4.6% lies in the top ten. The sample in question was PBMCs, obtained at surgery. The receptors originated from a male donor with early-stage non-small cell lung cancer.

The chain combines TRBV7-9 with TRBJ2-1; no reliable D call. V shed 1 base and J shed 4 bases, with 14 bases lying between them. The CDR3 spans 16 residues. Germline loops: CDR1 SEHNR, CDR2 FQNEAQ (reference sequence). In nucleotides, the CDR3 is TGTGCCAGCAGCTTAGTGGCCTCGAGAACATACAATGAGCAGTTCTTC. Encoded protein: CASSLVASRTYNEQFF.

This clonotype was seen only a few times. The chain combines TRBV12-3 or TRBV12-4 with TRBJ2-1; no definite D call. Trimming removed 6 bases from V and 8 bases from J, with 11 bases in between. This CDR3 spans 12 amino acids. The CDR3 reads CASSLLGHEQFF. The CDR3 DNA reads TGTGCCAGCAGCCTTCTAGGGCATGAGCAGTTCTTC.

The chain has TRBV20-1 and TRBJ1-2; D remains ambiguous. The CDR3 runs 11 residues. Germline V gene sequence: CDR1 DFQATT, CDR2 SNEGSKA (reference sequence). Trimming cost V 1 base and J 7 bases, with 7 bases left between them. The CDR3 region has the DNA TGCAGTGCTAGAGTGGGTGGTGGCTACACCTTC. This codes for CSARVGGGYTF.

The V gene is TRBV18, the J gene TRBJ1-1, with D unresolved. Per germline, CDR1 KGHSH and CDR2 LQKENI. V was clipped by 4 bases and J by 7 bases, with 13 bases between them. The CDR3 loop spans 13 amino acids. The CDR3 bases are TGTGCCAGCTCACTAGGACCGGGGAATGAAGCTTTCTTT. Residues: CASSLGPGNEAFF.

The J gene is TRBJ1-5, the V gene TRBV19; TRBD1 agrees at 11 bases. Germline V CDR1 and CDR2: LNHDA, SQIVND (reference sequence). V was clipped by 9 bases and J by 6 bases; unmatched bases: 4. The CDR3 consists of 13 residues. The CDR3 reads CASGQGAVQPQHF. CDR3 DNA sequence: TGTGCCAGCGGACAGGGGGCAGTTCAGCCCCAGCATTTT.

This clonotype was seen more than once but under ten times. The chain recombines TRBV6-1 with TRBJ2-5; 10 bases fit TRBD2. The germline CDR1 and CDR2 sequences are MNHNS and SASEGT. The CDR3 is 15 amino acids. The trim removed 2 bases at V and 5 bases at J, leaving 5 bases unmatched. CDR3 residues: CASSESGGAWETQYF. In nucleotides, the CDR3 is TGTGCCAGCAGTGAAAGCGGGGGGGCCTGGGAGACCCAGTACTTC.

The chain couples TRBV14 to TRBJ1-5; D unresolved. This CDR3 is 13 amino acids long. CDR1 and CDR2 from the germline V gene are SGHDN and FVKESK. Trimming removed 1 base from V and 3 bases from J, with 4 bases in between. CDR3 in amino acids: CASSQGHNQPQHF. The CDR3 bases are TGTGCCAGCAGCCAAGGGCACAATCAGCCCCAGCATTTT.

This clonotype has only a few counts. The chain has TRBV10-3 and TRBJ2-1; TRBD1 or TRBD2 may be the D gene (6 bases each). Trimming pared 8 bases from V and 5 bases from J, leaving 13 bases between. The germline V gene has CDR1 ENHRY and CDR2 SYGVKD. This CDR3 is built from 13 residues. The CDR3: CAIHREVDNEQFF. CDR3 sequence (DNA): TGTGCCATCCACAGGGAGGTGGACAATGAGCAGTTCTTC.

This clonotype was seen only a few times. This sequence joins TRBV7-9 and TRBJ2-3; TRBD2 aligns across 10 bases. With V trimmed by 6 bases and J by 3 bases, 6 bases remained unmatched. CDR3 length: 15 residues. In germline, CDR1 is SEHNR, CDR2 FQNEAQ (reference sequence). CDR3 protein: CASSVAGGRTDTQYF. The DNA of the CDR3 is TGTGCCAGCAGTGTAGCGGGGGGAAGAACAGATACGCAGTATTTT.

The chain carries TRBV18 and TRBJ2-7; D is perhaps TRBD1 or TRBD2 (5 bases each). Looked up from germline, CDR1 is KGHSH and CDR2 is LQKENI. V lost 4 bases, J lost 7 bases, and 17 bases lay in between. This CDR3 has 14 amino acids. CDR3 residues: CASSRRDGAQEQYF. The CDR3 DNA follows: TGTGCCAGCTCACGCCGGGACGGGGCACAAGAGCAGTACTTC.

This chain connects TRBV7-9 to TRBJ2-3; D ambiguous. Germline V lookup: CDR1 SEHNR, CDR2 FQNEAQ (reference sequence). This CDR3 region has 12 residues. V was cut by 1 base and J by 12 bases, with 11 bases left in between. CDR3 DNA sequence: TGTGCCAGCAGCTTAGACCGATTCATCCAGTATTTT. Amino acids: CASSLDRFIQYF.

This clonotype was recorded many times. The CDR3 DNA follows: TGTGCCACGGCGGAACCTAGCACAGATACGCAGTATTTT. Its protein is CATAEPSTDTQYF. The chain couples TRBV28 to TRBJ2-3; D unresolved. This CDR3 contains 13 residues. V lost 10 bases, J lost 0 bases, and 11 bases lay in between. The germline CDR1 and CDR2 sequences are MDHEN and SYDVKM.

There are a few counts of this clonotype. V usage is TRBV11-3 and J usage is TRBJ2-1, with 8 bases lining up with TRBD1. J was trimmed by 9 bases and V by 6 bases; bases with no gene match: 7. The CDR3 is 13 amino acids. Germline V lookup: CDR1 SGHNT, CDR2 YENEEA. In DNA, the CDR3 is TGTGCCAGCAGACCGGACAGGGTTCCTGAGCAGTTCTTC. This codes for CASRPDRVPEQFF.

This clonotype appeared a few times. The gene calls are TRBV6-2 or TRBV6-3 and TRBJ2-1; D may correspond to TRBD1 or TRBD2 (5 bases each). V was pared by 4 bases and J by 5 bases, with 15 bases between. The V gene's germline CDR1 is MNHEY and CDR2 SVGEGT. The CDR3 covers 15 residues. CDR3 region: CASSSLPGAHNEQFF. The DNA for the CDR3 is TGTGCCAGCAGTTCTCTCCCCGGGGCCCACAATGAGCAGTTCTTC.

The J gene is TRBJ2-1, the V gene TRBV29-1; possible D gene TRBD2, 6 bases. CDR3 length: 16 residues. The ends were cut back, 1 base at V and 0 bases at J, with 13 bases in the middle. CDR1 is SQVTM and CDR2 is ANQGSEA in the germline V gene. The CDR3 nucleotides are TGCAGCGTTGAAGGCCTGGAGGGGAGCTCCTACAATGAGCAGTTCTTC. Protein product: CSVEGLEGSSYNEQFF.

This clonotype has ten or more counts. V and J are TRBV29-1 and TRBJ1-1; D may be TRBD1 (6 bases). The CDR3 totals 12 residues. Per germline, CDR1 SQVTM and CDR2 ANQGSEA. Trimming took 6 bases from V and 2 from J, leaving 10 bases between them. The DNA for the CDR3 is TGCAGCGTACAACAGGGAAACACTGAAGCTTTCTTT. This encodes CSVQQGNTEAFF.

The chain carries TRBV15 and TRBJ1-4; unclear D gene. CDR3 length: 17 residues. Germline-derived CDR1 and CDR2 are LNHNV and YYDKDF (reference sequence). The germline V and J ends were trimmed by 0 bases and 0 bases, with 11 bases remaining between them. The CDR3 reads CATSRDWAQATNEKLFF. In DNA form, the CDR3 reads TGTGCCACCAGCAGAGATTGGGCACAAGCAACTAATGAAAAACTGTTTTTT. Combining the CDR3 with reference TRBV15 and TRBJ1-4 gives the whole variable domain DAMVIQNPRYQVTQFGKPVTLSCSQTLNHNVMYWYQQKSSQAPKLLFHYYDKDFNNEADTPDNFQSRRPNTSFCFLDIRSPGLGDTAMYLCATSRDWAQATNEKLFFGSGTQLSVL.

The table lists this clonotype with many counts. This chain connects TRBV5-1 to TRBJ2-2, with a tentative D call TRBD2 (5 bases). Trimming cost V 4 bases and J 2 bases, with 12 bases left between them. This CDR3 has 15 amino acids. The V gene's germline CDR1 is SGHRS and CDR2 YFSETQ. The CDR3 loop is CASSGGLLNTGELFF. The CDR3 bases are TGCGCCAGCAGCGGTGGACTCCTTAACACCGGGGAGCTGTTTTTT.

The genes are TRBV15 and TRBJ2-5; D possibly corresponds to TRBD1 (6 bases). The V and J ends lost 0 bases and 4 bases respectively, with 24 bases between them. The CDR3 contains 19 residues. The germline CDR1 and CDR2 sequences are LNHNV and YYDKDF (reference sequence). CDR3: CATSRDKGQILPTPETQYF. Here the CDR3 DNA reads TGTGCCACCAGCAGAGATAAGGGACAAATCCTCCCTACCCCAGAGACCCAGTACTTC.

The table lists this clonotype with a few counts. The V and J genes are TRBV20-1 and TRBJ2-5; 11 bases agree with TRBD2. The ends lost 6 bases at V and 4 bases at J; junction bases unmatched: 10. Germline V CDR1 and CDR2: DFQATT, SNEGSKA (reference sequence). This CDR3 comprises 15 residues. As DNA, the CDR3 is TGCAGTGCGTCCGGGACTAGCGGAGGGGGAGAGACCCAGTACTTC. It codes for CSASGTSGGGETQYF.

V usage is TRBV2 and J usage is TRBJ2-5; D is possibly TRBD2 (5 bases). CDR1 and CDR2 from the germline V gene are SNHLY and FYNNEI. The CDR3 totals 12 residues. Trimming removed 6 bases from V and 5 bases from J, with 10 bases in between. The CDR3 is CASRGEGETQYF. DNA for the CDR3: TGTGCCAGCAGGGGCGAGGGTGAGACCCAGTACTTC.

The sample holds a few counts of this clonotype. V usage is TRBV7-7 and J usage is TRBJ2-1; the match to TRBD2 covers 7 bases. J lost 4 bases, V lost 6 bases, and 12 bases had no gene match. Germline CDR1 reads SSHAT; CDR2 reads FNYEAQ (reference sequence). This CDR3 comprises 16 residues. The CDR3 protein is CASSPTPGLGYNEQFF. The DNA of the CDR3 is TGTGCCAGCAGTCCCACCCCCGGACTAGGGTACAATGAGCAGTTCTTC.

The sample holds a few counts of this clonotype. V and J are TRBV29-1 and TRBJ2-2; 7 bases align to TRBD1. The CDR3 has 15 amino acids. The ends lost 3 bases at V and 2 bases at J; junction bases unmatched: 6. Germline loops: CDR1 SQVTM, CDR2 ANQGSEA. The CDR3 DNA reads TGCAGCGTTGAGAAGGGGGCTAGAAACACCGGGGAGCTGTTTTTT. Its translation: CSVEKGARNTGELFF.

This chain links TRBV9 with TRBJ2-7, with 8 bases aligning to TRBD2. This CDR3 region has 14 residues. Germline-derived CDR1 and CDR2 are SGDLS and YYNGEE. With 1 base clipped from V and 3 bases from J, the junction kept 3 bases outside the gene matches. This CDR3 is CASSVSGGSYEQYF. Here the CDR3 DNA reads TGTGCCAGCAGCGTATCGGGAGGGAGCTACGAGCAGTACTTC.

This clonotype was seen a handful of times. The chain links TRBV6-1 to TRBJ1-6, with TRBD1 matching over 9 bases. V lost 7 bases and J lost 10; bases outside the gene matches: 11. CDR3 length: 15 residues. Germline V CDR1 and CDR2: MNHNS, SASEGT. CDR3 protein: CASIWDRDGRSPLHF. CDR3 nucleotide sequence: TGTGCCAGCATTTGGGACAGGGACGGACGCTCACCCCTCCACTTT.

The rearrangement uses TRBV10-3 and TRBJ2-1; 11 bases agree with TRBD2. CDR1 is ENHRY and CDR2 is SYGVKD in the germline V gene. CDR3 size: 17 residues. V dropped 2 bases and J dropped 8; count of bases not matched to a gene: 11. CDR3 residues: CAISETIAGGPVDEQFF. The DNA of the CDR3 is TGTGCCATCAGTGAGACAATAGCGGGGGGGCCAGTAGATGAGCAGTTCTTC.